Listed below are T cell receptor beta chains from one sample, sequenced in a study of CD8 T cells in Susac syndrome. TCRdb passed the immunoSEQ multiplex PCR reads through MiXCR, listing each CDR3 protein once. The sample records under 550,000 distinct CDR3 sequences, around 83% being singletons. The sequenced sample consisted of CD8+ T cells from PBMCs. All receptors come from a human donor with multiple sclerosis. CDR3s leave out the opening cysteine and the closing phenylalanine or tryptophan. The order of the fields is J gene, V gene, CDR3 protein.

TRBJ2-5 TRBV7-6 ASSWTGGDETQY
TRBJ2-1 TRBV28 ASSLEQGARDEQF
TRBJ2-3 TRBV12-3/TRBV12-4 ASSFWVSGSSKGTSRTDTQY
TRBJ1-2 TRBV6-5 ASSLAGYHGYT
TRBJ2-1 TRBV11-2 ASSLGAGAYNEQF
TRBJ2-1 TRBV7-9 ASSIRLGPRYNEQF
TRBJ1-1 TRBV7-9 ASSPRNTEAF
TRBJ1-5 TRBV6-5 ASNPGRAPQPQH
TRBJ2-1 TRBV7-6 ASSLSSGNEQF
TRBJ2-7 TRBV4-1 ASSQEPRSYEQY
TRBJ2-3 TRBV6-6 ASSLSGPTPTDTQY
TRBJ1-2 TRBV30 AWRGTEFYGYT
TRBJ2-1 TRBV5-1 ASSLGLGVGNEQF
TRBJ1-1 TRBV27 ASSSGPYAEAF
TRBJ2-1 TRBV3-1 ASSQTTLGPSPFCNEQF
TRBJ1-2 TRBV30 AWNGREAYGYT
TRBJ2-2 TRBV27 ASSRGGLPGELF
TRBJ1-3 TRBV6-5 ASSYSGQASGNTIY
TRBJ2-3 TRBV24-1 ATSGGITDTQY
TRBJ2-7 TRBV14 ASSQAWHEQY
TRBJ2-7 TRBV10-3 AISDLGGQGNYEQY
TRBJ1-4 TRBV6-1 ASSLRGTGYEKLF
TRBJ1-1 TRBV12-3/TRBV12-4 ASTRGIIMNTEAF
TRBJ2-7 TRBV30 ASTGLSYEQY
TRBJ2-7 TRBV9 ASSDPSGYEQY
TRBJ1-2 TRBV27 ASRTLTNYGYT
TRBJ2-1 TRBV5-4 ASSSGLAGGSLSEQF
TRBJ2-1 TRBV7-2 ASSLERPDEQF
TRBJ2-7 TRBV20-1 SANVDSSYEQY
TRBJ2-3 TRBV4-2 ASSQDWLAGEGGTDTQY
TRBJ2-2 TRBV29-1 TGQAANTGELF
TRBJ2-1 TRBV6-1 ASSDTPGQGWDEQF
TRBJ2-2 TRBV7-9 ASSLAQYRVTGELF
TRBJ2-7 TRBV6-1 ASSEASGYEQY
TRBJ1-1 TRBV27 ASSFGLSNTEAF
TRBJ1-1 TRBV27 ASSPFSPQGYTEAF
TRBJ2-1 TRBV28 ASSLGLAGSYNEQF
TRBJ2-5 TRBV7-9 ASSFFSGETQY
TRBJ2-1 TRBV6-1 ASSEAAWTVAYNEQF
TRBJ1-2 TRBV11-2 ASSLGPEGNYGYT
TRBJ2-1 TRBV12-3/TRBV12-4 ASTQTEGEYNEQF
TRBJ1-2 TRBV29-1 SVAGTGGEDNYGYT
TRBJ1-6 TRBV5-6 ASSSSRDRERSYNSPLH
TRBJ1-2 TRBV14 ASSQSADSYYGYT
TRBJ1-2 TRBV27 ASSPGTGAHGYT